This TCR beta chain derives from a study of blood T cell repertoires in COVID-19. Original analysis: Nucleated cell counts were estimated from reference gene primer amplification. Clones were read by immunoSEQ multiplex PCR, and TCRdb kept only the in-frame ones, dropping some. Clone size and the V and J calls come from that table; the DNA yielded D and trimming. The sample has 120,000 to 150,000 clones, around four fifths seen once. This TCR came from a human donor in a cohort sampled during active COVID-19. The sequenced material came from peripheral blood.

The CDR3 reads CASSLGGGGPYNEQFF. CDR3 DNA: TGTGCCAGCAGCTTAGGAGGGGGCGGGCCTTACAATGAGCAGTTCTTC. The V and J genes are TRBV7-3 and TRBJ2-1; maybe TRBD1 (7 bases). The CDR3 is 16 amino acids. V was shortened by 2 bases and J by 4 bases, with 15 bases between the two germline ends. Germline V gives CDR1 SGHTA, CDR2 FQGTGA.